The rows below give T cell receptor beta chains drawn from one sample of a study of blood T cell repertoires in COVID-19. Sequenced by immunoSEQ multiplex PCR; TCRdb stores in-frame clones only, minus some. The table has around 160,000 clones, approximately 78% seen once. The sequencing sample was made of peripheral blood. The receptors come from a human donor in a cohort sampled during active COVID-19. Each CDR3 is given with its conserved first and last residue. The order of the fields is CDR3 protein, CDR3 DNA, D gene, clone size, J gene, V gene. A D gene is named only where the DNA matches it firmly. Clone sizes are given selectively: once, few, many, or a class where the clone is expanded.

cdr3_aa: CASGLGREDNSPLHF
cdr3_nt: TGTGCTAGTGGTTTGGGCAGGGAGGATAATTCACCCCTCCACTTT
d_call: NA
clone_size: NA
j_call: TRBJ1-6
v_call: TRBV12-5

cdr3_aa: CAISTGSGTEAFF
cdr3_nt: TGTGCCATCAGTACCGGGTCCGGCACTGAAGCTTTCTTT
d_call: NA
clone_size: NA
j_call: TRBJ1-1
v_call: TRBV10-3

cdr3_aa: CASQMADRDRGRYEQYF
cdr3_nt: TGTGCCAGCCAGATGGCGGACCGGGACAGGGGGAGATACGAGCAGTACTTC
d_call: TRBD1
clone_size: NA
j_call: TRBJ2-7
v_call: TRBV27

cdr3_aa: CASSLGTGTLGEQYF
cdr3_nt: TGTGCCAGCAGCTTAGGGACAGGGACTCTTGGCGAGCAGTACTTC
d_call: TRBD1
clone_size: NA
j_call: TRBJ2-7
v_call: TRBV7-6

cdr3_aa: CASSPPAGGRSSYNEQFF
cdr3_nt: TGTGCCAGCTCACCACCCGCGGGGGGCCGGAGCTCCTACAATGAGCAGTTCTTC
d_call: TRBD2
clone_size: NA
j_call: TRBJ2-1
v_call: TRBV18

cdr3_aa: CAISGSAVANTEAFF
cdr3_nt: TGTGCCATCAGTGGTTCTGCCGTGGCGAACACTGAAGCTTTCTTT
d_call: NA
clone_size: NA
j_call: TRBJ1-1
v_call: TRBV10-3

cdr3_aa: CASSLDSRDTDTQYF
cdr3_nt: TGTGCCAGCAGCTTGGACAGTCGAGACACAGATACGCAGTATTTT
d_call: NA
clone_size: NA
j_call: TRBJ2-3
v_call: TRBV5-4

cdr3_aa: CASSQQGGNTIYF
cdr3_nt: TGTGCCAGCAGCCAACAGGGAGGAAACACCATATATTTT
d_call: NA
clone_size: NA
j_call: TRBJ1-3
v_call: TRBV3-1/TRBV3-2

cdr3_aa: CASSLRDRVGGYTF
cdr3_nt: TGTGCCAGCAGCTTAAGGGACAGGGTAGGCGGCTACACCTTC
d_call: TRBD1
clone_size: NA
j_call: TRBJ1-2
v_call: TRBV7-9

cdr3_aa: CASSLTGTGALEYF
cdr3_nt: TGTGCCAGCAGTTTAACCGGGACAGGCGCTTTAGAGTACTTC
d_call: TRBD1
clone_size: NA
j_call: TRBJ2-7
v_call: TRBV27

cdr3_aa: CASSQVRGGTDQETQYF
cdr3_nt: TGTGCCAGCAGCCAAGTGAGGGGGGGGACCGACCAAGAGACCCAGTACTTC
d_call: NA
clone_size: NA
j_call: TRBJ2-5
v_call: TRBV4-2

cdr3_aa: CASSQRGTGGTDTQYF
cdr3_nt: TGTGCCAGCAGCCAGCGCGGGACAGGGGGGACGGATACGCAGTATTTT
d_call: TRBD1
clone_size: NA
j_call: TRBJ2-3
v_call: TRBV16

cdr3_aa: CASSPYGEDIQYF
cdr3_nt: TGTGCCAGCAGCCCCTACGGGGAGGACATTCAGTACTTC
d_call: NA
clone_size: once
j_call: TRBJ2-4
v_call: TRBV7-9

cdr3_aa: CAISPSPGNNYGYTF
cdr3_nt: TGTGCCATCAGTCCCTCCCCAGGGAATAACTATGGCTACACCTTC
d_call: NA
clone_size: NA
j_call: TRBJ1-2
v_call: TRBV10-3

cdr3_aa: CASSQLAGGPTEQYF
cdr3_nt: TGCGCCAGCAGCCAACTAGCGGGGGGCCCCACCGAGCAGTACTTC
d_call: TRBD2
clone_size: NA
j_call: TRBJ2-7
v_call: TRBV4-3

cdr3_aa: CAISESVITSMDEQFF
cdr3_nt: TGTGCCATCAGTGAGTCGGTCATTACGAGTATGGATGAGCAGTTCTTC
d_call: NA
clone_size: NA
j_call: TRBJ2-1
v_call: TRBV10-3

cdr3_aa: CASSQLGGTRGSNQPQHF
cdr3_nt: TGTGCCAGCAGCCAATTGGGGGGGACTAGGGGCAGCAATCAGCCCCAGCATTTT
d_call: NA
clone_size: NA
j_call: TRBJ1-5
v_call: TRBV3-1/TRBV3-2

cdr3_aa: CASSPPAGTNPYEQYF
cdr3_nt: TGCGCCAGCAGCCCCCCCGCGGGGACCAATCCCTACGAGCAGTACTTC
d_call: NA
clone_size: NA
j_call: TRBJ2-7
v_call: TRBV5-1

cdr3_aa: CATSAPTSGRPNEQFF
cdr3_nt: TGTGCCACCAGTGCTCCGACTAGCGGGAGACCCAATGAGCAGTTCTTC
d_call: TRBD2
clone_size: NA
j_call: TRBJ2-1
v_call: TRBV24-1

cdr3_aa: CASSLGGGSGVSEQYF
cdr3_nt: TGTGCCAGCAGCTTAGGTGGAGGTAGCGGGGTTTCCGAGCAGTACTTC
d_call: TRBD2
clone_size: NA
j_call: TRBJ2-7
v_call: TRBV7-2

cdr3_aa: CAVGTSLYEQYF
cdr3_nt: TGTGCCGTCGGGACTAGCTTATACGAGCAGTACTTC
d_call: TRBD2
clone_size: NA
j_call: TRBJ2-7
v_call: TRBV27

cdr3_aa: CASSSRTGETQYF
cdr3_nt: TGTGCCAGCAGCTCCAGGACAGGGGAGACCCAGTACTTC
d_call: TRBD1
clone_size: NA
j_call: TRBJ2-5
v_call: TRBV7-8

cdr3_aa: CASSDRVSYNEQFF
cdr3_nt: TGTGCCAGCAGTGACAGGGTGTCCTACAATGAGCAGTTCTTC
d_call: NA
clone_size: NA
j_call: TRBJ2-1
v_call: TRBV6-1